These 22 T cell receptor beta chains came from one sample sequenced in a study of early stage breast cancer tumors. Sequencing used immunoSEQ multiplex PCR; TCRdb keeps in-frame clones, though not all of them. Of around 78,000 clones listed, approximately 79% are singletons. Source material: blood. All receptors derive from a person in their sixties with breast cancer.

V and J are TRBV5-4 and TRBJ2-7; 10 bases map to TRBD2. The trim removed 4 bases at V and 4 bases at J, leaving 5 bases unmatched. The CDR3 totals 14 residues. Germline V lookup: CDR1 SGHNT, CDR2 YYREEE (reference sequence). DNA of the CDR3: TGTGCCAGCAGCCTCAGCGGGAGGGATTACGAGCAGTACTTC. Its protein is CASSLSGRDYEQYF.

V is TRBV5-1 and J is TRBJ1-4, with unresolved D. The CDR3 covers 14 residues. CDR1 and CDR2 (germline): SGHRS, YFSETQ. Trimming shortened V by 0 bases and J by 5 bases, and 8 bases separated the two germline ends. The CDR3 spells CASSLGSGNEKLFF. CDR3 DNA: TGCGCCAGCAGCTTGGGGTCAGGAAATGAAAAACTGTTTTTT.

This chain joins TRBV7-9 and TRBJ2-7; the D gene is possibly TRBD2 (5 bases). Per the germline V gene, CDR1 is SEHNR and CDR2 is FQNEAQ (reference sequence). This CDR3 region has 13 residues. V lost 4 bases, J lost 2 bases, and 9 bases lay in between. CDR3 amino acids: CASSSEGPYEQYF. CDR3 DNA sequence: TGTGCCAGCAGCTCCGAGGGTCCCTACGAGCAGTACTTC.

V usage is TRBV10-3 and J usage is TRBJ2-3; 13 bases align to TRBD2. The CDR3 is made up of 17 amino acids. The V gene end was trimmed by 6 bases and the J gene end by 0 bases; junction bases not matched to a gene: 6. From germline, CDR1 is ENHRY and CDR2 SYGVKD. CDR3 DNA sequence: TGTGCCATCAGACCTGGGACTAGCGGGGTCAGCACAGATACGCAGTATTTT. Translated: CAIRPGTSGVSTDTQYF.

The table lists this clone with a count of one. This sequence joins TRBV19 and TRBJ2-7; 7 bases line up with TRBD2. The CDR3 extends over 13 amino acids. Looked up from germline, CDR1 is LNHDA and CDR2 is SQIVND (reference sequence). The V and J ends lost 3 bases and 5 bases, in that order; junction bases with no gene match: 4. The CDR3, as DNA: TGTGCCAGTAGTATGGGGACTAATGACGAGCAGTACTTC. Its translation is CASSMGTNDEQYF.

V gene TRBV5-1 combines with J gene TRBJ2-7; D call uncertain. V lost 1 base to trimming and J lost 1 base, with 6 bases between them. CDR1 SGHRS and CDR2 YFSETQ come from the germline V gene. This CDR3 is 13 amino acids long. CDR3 region: CASSLIDSYEQYF. CDR3 coding DNA: TGCGCCAGCAGCTTGATAGATTCCTACGAGCAGTACTTC.

As for this clone: This CDR3 is also generated by other DNA sequences in the sample. CDR3 coding DNA: TGTGCCAGCAGTTTAGGGCACACCTACGAGCAGTACTTC. Its translation: CASSLGHTYEQYF. The chain joins TRBV28 to TRBJ2-7, with D uncertain. Between the trimmed V and J ends, which lost 2 bases and 2 bases, there was a span of 7 bases. The CDR3 covers 13 residues. Germline-derived CDR1 and CDR2 are MDHEN and SYDVKM.

This clone appeared a few times. The chain combines TRBV14 with TRBJ2-7; tentative D call: TRBD2 (6 bases). The CDR3 has 13 residues. Trimming pared 6 bases from V and 7 bases from J, leaving 16 bases between. CDR1 SGHDN and CDR2 FVKESK come from the germline V gene. The CDR3 sequence is CASSSSRGSEQYF. CDR3 in DNA: TGTGCCAGCAGTTCGAGTCGGGGGTCAGAGCAGTACTTC.

The V and J genes are TRBV5-6 and TRBJ2-1, with D possibly TRBD2 on 6 matching bases. In germline, CDR1 is SGHDT, CDR2 YYEEEE. V shed 4 bases and J shed 10 bases, with 15 bases lying between them. The CDR3 runs 13 residues. CDR3 protein: CASSVTSTGEQFF. Here the CDR3 DNA reads TGTGCCAGCAGCGTGACTAGTACGGGGGAGCAGTTCTTC.

This clone was found a few times. V gene TRBV27 combines with J gene TRBJ2-2; maybe TRBD1 (6 bases). CDR1 and CDR2 from the germline V gene are MNHEY and SMNVEV (reference sequence). Trimming took off 3 bases at V and 1 base at J, with 9 bases between the two ends. The CDR3 consists of 15 residues. This CDR3 reads CASSLVGQNTGELFF. In nucleotides, the CDR3 is TGTGCCAGCAGTTTGGTGGGACAGAACACCGGGGAGCTGTTTTTT.

In its sample, this clone was seen once. This chain connects TRBV18 to TRBJ2-3; either TRBD1 or TRBD2 may supply D (5 bases each). The ends were cut back, 1 base at V and 11 bases at J, with 10 bases in the middle. The length of the CDR3 is 12 residues. Germline V lookup: CDR1 KGHSH, CDR2 LQKENI. CDR3 coding DNA: TGTGCCAGCTCACCACTCTTGGGGGAGCAGTATTTT. Translating it yields CASSPLLGEQYF.

The chain links TRBV7-6 to TRBJ1-5; D is unresolved. V was pared by 5 bases and J by 0 bases, with 14 bases between. The CDR3 sequence is 16 residues long. The V gene's germline CDR1 is SGHVS and CDR2 FNYEAQ. CDR3 amino acids: CASSVFAGNSNQPQHF. CDR3 nucleotide sequence: TGTGCCAGCAGCGTATTCGCTGGGAATAGCAATCAGCCCCAGCATTTT.

The gene calls are TRBV20-1 and TRBJ2-3; D is ambiguous. Looked up from germline, CDR1 is DFQATT and CDR2 is SNEGSKA (reference sequence). The CDR3 loop spans 11 amino acids. V was cut by 3 bases and J by 4 bases, with 5 bases left in between. The CDR3 sequence is CSARAPDTQYF. CDR3 sequence (DNA): TGCAGTGCTAGGGCACCAGATACGCAGTATTTT.

This clone has a single count. The V call is TRBV2, the J call TRBJ2-3; 8 bases agree with TRBD2. Trimming removed 6 bases from V and 5 bases from J; junction bases left unmatched: 13. This CDR3 has 16 residues. From germline, CDR1 is SNHLY and CDR2 FYNNEI. The CDR3 DNA is TGTGCCAGCAGACGGCGGGGGGTTGGAGGAATAGATACGCAGTATTTT. Amino acids: CASRRRGVGGIDTQYF. The whole variable domain, filled in from reference TRBV2 and TRBJ2-3, reads EPEVTQTPSHQVTQMGQEVILRCVPISNHLYFYWYRQILGQKVEFLVSFYNNEISEKSEIFDDQFSVERPDGSNFTLKIRSTKLEDSAMYFCASRRRGVGGIDTQYFGPGTRLTVL.

This clone was seen a handful of times. At one of its ends the junction is not consistent with the germline gene, which may arise from a read error. The J gene is TRBJ1-2, the V gene TRBV7-7; a weak D match, TRBD1 (6 bases). This CDR3 region has 13 residues. The germline V gene encodes CDR1 SSHAT and CDR2 FNYEAQ (reference sequence). CDR3 nucleotides: TGTGCTAGCACGGCCAGGGGAGGCTATGGCTACACCTTC. Translation gives CASTARGGYGYTF.

The V and J genes are TRBV27 and TRBJ2-7; D could derive from TRBD1 or TRBD2 (6 bases each). Germline CDR1 and CDR2: MNHEY and SMNVEV (reference sequence). Between the trimmed V and J ends, which lost 2 bases and 0 bases, there was a span of 17 bases. The CDR3 is made up of 17 amino acids. The CDR3 DNA reads as TGTGCCAGCAGTTTACCGAAACGGGGGCCTAGCTCCTACGAGCAGTACTTC. This encodes CASSLPKRGPSSYEQYF.

The CDR3 nucleotides read TGTGCCAGCAGCTTAACGGGGGGAGAGACCCAGTACTTC. This encodes CASSLTGGETQYF. The gene calls are TRBV7-3 and TRBJ2-5; D is possibly TRBD2 (6 bases). The V and J ends lost 0 bases and 4 bases respectively, with 6 bases between them. There are 13 residues in the CDR3. Germline V lookup: CDR1 SGHTA, CDR2 FQGTGA.

This rearrangement joins TRBV15 to TRBJ2-7; 9 nucleotides line up with TRBD1. The CDR3 contains 15 residues. V lost 1 base, J lost 5 bases, and 6 bases stayed unmatched. Germline loops: CDR1 LNHNV, CDR2 YYDKDF (reference sequence). The DNA of the CDR3 is TGTGCCACCAGCAGAGGGGGGACAGGGTCCGACGAGCAGTACTTC. Its translation: CATSRGGTGSDEQYF.

The chain employs TRBV25-1 and TRBJ2-1; TRBD2 matches at 10 bases. CDR1 is MGHDK and CDR2 is SYGVNS in the germline V gene. The CDR3 extends over 17 amino acids. V gave up 4 bases and J gave up 1 base; unmatched junction bases: 7. CDR3 in amino acids: CASSVYEAGGSYNEQFF. As DNA, the CDR3 is TGTGCCAGCAGTGTTTATGAAGCGGGGGGGTCCTACAATGAGCAGTTCTTC.

CDR3 DNA: TGTGCCAGCAGCTTATCTTCGGGCAATCAGCCCCAGCATTTT. This encodes CASSLSSGNQPQHF. V is TRBV7-2 and J is TRBJ1-5; D remains ambiguous. Per the germline V gene, CDR1 is SGHTA and CDR2 is FQGNSA. V lost 2 bases to trimming and J lost 2 bases, with 7 bases between them. This CDR3 is 14 amino acids long.

This rearrangement joins TRBV29-1 to TRBJ2-7, with 9 bases aligning to TRBD1. Trimming cost V 7 bases and J 5 bases; bases outside gene matches: 3. The germline V gene has CDR1 SQVTM and CDR2 ANQGSEA. The CDR3 has 11 amino acids. CDR3 DNA sequence: TGCAGCGCAGGACAGGGGAACGAGCAGTACTTC. Protein product: CSAGQGNEQYF.

The chain uses TRBV7-9 and TRBJ2-7; D unclear. In germline, CDR1 is SEHNR, CDR2 FQNEAQ (reference sequence). CDR3 length: 11 residues. Trimming cost V 5 bases and J 7 bases, with 9 bases left between them. The CDR3 DNA reads TGTGCCAGCAGCGCGGTTGAAGAGCAGTACTTC. Residues: CASSAVEEQYF.